This is a list of T cell receptor beta chains from one sample in a study of T cells in Graves' hyperthyroidism and ophthalmopathy. TCRdb reprocessed the multiplex PCR reads via MiXCR and lists one record per CDR3 protein. The table records a few hundred thousand distinct CDR3 sequences, over 11% of them present only once. The sequencing input was blood. The receptors here all came from a woman in her 30s with Graves' hyperthyroidism that later progressed to Graves' ophthalmopathy. Each CDR3 is given with its conserved first and last residue. D genes are given only for firm matches. Size values are once, few and many counts, or a class for expanded clones, and some rows have none.

v_call: TRBV19
j_call: TRBJ2-1
d_call: TRBD1
clone_size: .
cdr3_nt: TGTGCCAGTAGTTCCGGGACAGTCCAGTTCTTC
cdr3_aa: CASSSGTVQFF

v_call: TRBV12-3/TRBV12-4
j_call: TRBJ1-2
d_call: .
clone_size: .
cdr3_nt: TGTGCCAGCAGTTCCGGGACACTTGGCTACACCTTC
cdr3_aa: CASSSGTLGYTF

v_call: TRBV5-1
j_call: TRBJ2-3
d_call: TRBD2
clone_size: .
cdr3_nt: TGCGCCAGCAGCCCGAGAGGGCCGGGGGGGCCAGATACGCAGTATTTT
cdr3_aa: CASSPRGPGGPDTQYF

v_call: TRBV28
j_call: TRBJ1-1
d_call: .
clone_size: few
cdr3_nt: TGTGCCAGCAGTTTTGGAAGGGGTCAGGCTGAAGCTTTCTTT
cdr3_aa: CASSFGRGQAEAFF

v_call: TRBV20-1
j_call: TRBJ2-7
d_call: .
clone_size: many
cdr3_nt: TGCAGTGCTGTGGGACATAATGAGCAGTACTTC
cdr3_aa: CSAVGHNEQYF

v_call: TRBV6-6
j_call: TRBJ2-5
d_call: .
clone_size: many
cdr3_nt: TGTGCCAGCAGTTACTCGTTAACCCGCGAGACCCAGTACTTC
cdr3_aa: CASSYSLTRETQYF

v_call: TRBV12-3/TRBV12-4
j_call: TRBJ1-1
d_call: TRBD1
clone_size: many
cdr3_nt: TGTGCCAGCAGTTTTTCGGACAGGGGTTATGCTTTCTTT
cdr3_aa: CASSFSDRGYAFF

v_call: TRBV7-2
j_call: TRBJ2-1
d_call: .
clone_size: few
cdr3_nt: TGTGCCAGCAGATACCCCGGGACTGGTGGGGAGCAGTTCTTC
cdr3_aa: CASRYPGTGGEQFF

v_call: TRBV30
j_call: TRBJ1-1
d_call: TRBD1
clone_size: .
cdr3_nt: TGTGCCTGGAGTGCCGGGACAGGGGGTACTGAAGCTTTCTTT
cdr3_aa: CAWSAGTGGTEAFF

v_call: TRBV7-9
j_call: TRBJ2-1
d_call: TRBD1
clone_size: many
cdr3_nt: TGTGCCAGCAGCTCCAGCGGGGACAGGGGACATGAGCAGTTCTTC
cdr3_aa: CASSSSGDRGHEQFF

v_call: TRBV6-1
j_call: TRBJ1-3
d_call: .
clone_size: few
cdr3_nt: TGTGCCAGCAGTTTGATCCGGGACGGATCTGGAAACACCATATATTTT
cdr3_aa: CASSLIRDGSGNTIYF

v_call: TRBV6-2/TRBV6-3
j_call: TRBJ2-7
d_call: TRBD2
clone_size: many
cdr3_nt: TGTGCCAGCAGCCGAGGGGCGGGAGTCAACGAGCAGTACTTC
cdr3_aa: CASSRGAGVNEQYF

v_call: TRBV5-1
j_call: TRBJ1-1
d_call: TRBD1
clone_size: .
cdr3_nt: TGCGCCAGCAGCTTACGCCCGGGGCAGGGGGCAAATGAAGCTTTCTTT
cdr3_aa: CASSLRPGQGANEAFF

v_call: TRBV7-9
j_call: TRBJ2-7
d_call: TRBD1
clone_size: many
cdr3_nt: TGTGCCAGCAGCCCCCGGGACAGGGTGAACTACGAGCAGTACTTC
cdr3_aa: CASSPRDRVNYEQYF

v_call: TRBV6-1
j_call: TRBJ1-1
d_call: .
clone_size: many
cdr3_nt: TGTGCCAGCAGTGAAACCCCTTTTGGGTTCGCTGAAGCTTTCTTT
cdr3_aa: CASSETPFGFAEAFF

v_call: TRBV14
j_call: TRBJ2-1
d_call: .
clone_size: .
cdr3_nt: TGTGCCAGCAGCCAAAGGGCCTGGCAGGGCTCCTACAATGAGCAGTTCTTC
cdr3_aa: CASSQRAWQGSYNEQFF

v_call: TRBV2
j_call: TRBJ2-2
d_call: .
clone_size: many
cdr3_nt: TGTGCCAGCAGTGTCACGAGGGACACCGGGGAGCTGTTTTTT
cdr3_aa: CASSVTRDTGELFF

v_call: TRBV28
j_call: TRBJ2-7
d_call: TRBD1
clone_size: many
cdr3_nt: TGTGCCAGCAGTTCCACAGGGGGAACGCGGGAGCAGTACTTC
cdr3_aa: CASSSTGGTREQYF

v_call: TRBV12-3/TRBV12-4
j_call: TRBJ2-5
d_call: .
clone_size: many
cdr3_nt: TGTGCCAGCAGTTTTGAGGGAGCGTGGGAGACCCAGTACTTC
cdr3_aa: CASSFEGAWETQYF

v_call: TRBV11-3
j_call: TRBJ1-1
d_call: .
clone_size: .
cdr3_nt: TGTGCCAGCAGCTTAGAGGGGTCGGCCACTGAAGCTTTCTTT
cdr3_aa: CASSLEGSATEAFF

v_call: TRBV20-1
j_call: TRBJ2-3
d_call: .
clone_size: many
cdr3_nt: TGCAGTGCTAGAGAACGGTTTAGCACAGATACGCAGTATTTT
cdr3_aa: CSARERFSTDTQYF

v_call: TRBV12-3/TRBV12-4
j_call: TRBJ1-1
d_call: TRBD1
clone_size: many
cdr3_nt: TGTGCCAGCAGCCACCCGGGACAGGGGAGGTACACTGAAGCTTTCTTT
cdr3_aa: CASSHPGQGRYTEAFF

v_call: TRBV3-1
j_call: TRBJ2-4
d_call: .
clone_size: few
cdr3_nt: TGTGCCAGCGCAACAGGTTCCAAAAACATTCAGTACTTC
cdr3_aa: CASATGSKNIQYF

v_call: TRBV7-8
j_call: TRBJ2-5
d_call: .
clone_size: many
cdr3_nt: TGTGCCAGCAGCAGACAAGGGGCAGTCCAACAAGAGACCCAGTACTTC
cdr3_aa: CASSRQGAVQQETQYF

v_call: TRBV7-3
j_call: TRBJ2-3
d_call: TRBD2
clone_size: .
cdr3_nt: TGTGCCAGCAGCTCAGAGGCCTATCTAGCGGGAGGCACAGATACGCAGTATTTT
cdr3_aa: CASSSEAYLAGGTDTQYF

v_call: TRBV10-3
j_call: TRBJ1-1
d_call: .
clone_size: many
cdr3_nt: TGTGCCATCAGTGAGTCGGGTAGACAGAACACTGAAGCTTTCTTT
cdr3_aa: CAISESGRQNTEAFF

v_call: TRBV4-1
j_call: TRBJ2-1
d_call: .
clone_size: many
cdr3_nt: TGCGCCAGCAGCCAAGCGGACTTTAGCTCCTACAATGAGCAGTTCTTC
cdr3_aa: CASSQADFSSYNEQFF

v_call: TRBV11-1
j_call: TRBJ2-7
d_call: .
clone_size: many
cdr3_nt: TGTGCCAGCAGCTTAGAGCGGCCCGCCTACGAGCAGTACTTC
cdr3_aa: CASSLERPAYEQYF

v_call: TRBV5-1
j_call: TRBJ2-7
d_call: .
clone_size: few
cdr3_nt: TGCGCCAGCAGCTTGTGGGACGGATCCTACGAGCAGTACTTC
cdr3_aa: CASSLWDGSYEQYF

v_call: TRBV7-8
j_call: TRBJ1-1
d_call: TRBD1
clone_size: many
cdr3_nt: TGTGCCAGCAGCTTGGTCGGGACAGGTCCGAACACTGAAGCTTTCTTT
cdr3_aa: CASSLVGTGPNTEAFF

v_call: TRBV11-2
j_call: TRBJ2-1
d_call: TRBD2
clone_size: .
cdr3_nt: TGTGCCAGCAGCTTTGGTGAGCGGGAGTTCTCCTACAATGAGCAGTTCTTC
cdr3_aa: CASSFGEREFSYNEQFF

v_call: TRBV9
j_call: TRBJ1-6
d_call: TRBD1
clone_size: few
cdr3_nt: TGTGCCAGCAGCAGTGGGGGACAGGGGTTCTATAATTCACCCCTCCACTTT
cdr3_aa: CASSSGGQGFYNSPLHF

v_call: TRBV6-5
j_call: TRBJ2-3
d_call: .
clone_size: many
cdr3_nt: TGTGCCAGCAGTTACTCCTCAATAGCGGACCCTAGCACAGATACGCAGTATTTT
cdr3_aa: CASSYSSIADPSTDTQYF

v_call: TRBV20-1
j_call: TRBJ2-3
d_call: .
clone_size: many
cdr3_nt: TGCAGTGCTAGAGCCCCGACGGGCACAGATACGCAGTATTTT
cdr3_aa: CSARAPTGTDTQYF

v_call: TRBV11-2
j_call: TRBJ2-1
d_call: TRBD2
clone_size: .
cdr3_nt: TGTGCCAGCAGCTCCGGGACTAGCGGGATTAATGAGCAGTTCTTC
cdr3_aa: CASSSGTSGINEQFF

v_call: TRBV28
j_call: TRBJ2-7
d_call: .
clone_size: many
cdr3_nt: TGTGCCAGCAGTTGGGCTTCGGGGGTAGAGCAGTACTTC
cdr3_aa: CASSWASGVEQYF

v_call: TRBV7-9
j_call: TRBJ1-1
d_call: TRBD1
clone_size: few
cdr3_nt: TGTGCCACGCAGACAGGGTCGAGCACTGAAGCTTTCTTT
cdr3_aa: CATQTGSSTEAFF

v_call: TRBV18
j_call: TRBJ2-2
d_call: TRBD2
clone_size: many
cdr3_nt: TGTGCCAGCTCACGGGCGGCTAGCGGGAGATTCGGCACCGGGGAGCTGTTTTTT
cdr3_aa: CASSRAASGRFGTGELFF

v_call: TRBV19
j_call: TRBJ2-7
d_call: TRBD1
clone_size: few
cdr3_nt: TGTGCCAGTAGTACCTCCTTGGACAGGTCTTACGAGCAGTACTTC
cdr3_aa: CASSTSLDRSYEQYF

v_call: TRBV2
j_call: TRBJ2-5
d_call: .
clone_size: many
cdr3_nt: TGTGCCAGCACTCTGGGGCAAAGGGAGACCCAGTACTTC
cdr3_aa: CASTLGQRETQYF

v_call: TRBV12-3/TRBV12-4
j_call: TRBJ1-5
d_call: .
clone_size: many
cdr3_nt: TGTGCCAGCAGTTTAGGGCTGGGACGCAGCTTCAATCAGCCCCAGCATTTT
cdr3_aa: CASSLGLGRSFNQPQHF

v_call: TRBV5-6
j_call: TRBJ1-1
d_call: .
clone_size: few
cdr3_nt: TGTGCCAGCCATCTGAACACTGAAGCTTTCTTT
cdr3_aa: CASHLNTEAFF

v_call: TRBV19
j_call: TRBJ1-2
d_call: .
clone_size: many
cdr3_nt: TGTGCCAGTAGTCCAGGGTCTGACTATGGCTACACCTTC
cdr3_aa: CASSPGSDYGYTF

v_call: TRBV6-1
j_call: TRBJ2-3
d_call: .
clone_size: .
cdr3_nt: TGTGCCAGCACTTCCGAGACTTCTAGCGTTACCACAGATACGCAGTATTTT
cdr3_aa: CASTSETSSVTTDTQYF

v_call: TRBV7-2
j_call: TRBJ2-7
d_call: .
clone_size: many
cdr3_nt: TGTGCCAGCAGTTCGGGTCTGGGACGCGAGCAGTACTTC
cdr3_aa: CASSSGLGREQYF

v_call: TRBV2
j_call: TRBJ2-2
d_call: TRBD2
clone_size: many
cdr3_nt: TGTGCCAGCAGTGCGGCTAGCGGCACCGGGGAGCTGTTTTTT
cdr3_aa: CASSAASGTGELFF

v_call: TRBV2
j_call: TRBJ2-1
d_call: TRBD2
clone_size: many
cdr3_nt: TGTGCCAGCACCCAGCGGGAGACCTACAATGAGCAGTTCTTC
cdr3_aa: CASTQRETYNEQFF

v_call: TRBV12-3/TRBV12-4
j_call: TRBJ1-5
d_call: .
clone_size: many
cdr3_nt: TGTGCCAGCAGTTTTTTCAGGGGCTATCAGCCCCAGCATTTT
cdr3_aa: CASSFFRGYQPQHF

v_call: TRBV30
j_call: TRBJ2-1
d_call: TRBD2
clone_size: .
cdr3_nt: TGTGCCTGGAGTCTAACTAGCGGGAGGGCATCCTACAATGAGCAGTTCTTC
cdr3_aa: CAWSLTSGRASYNEQFF

v_call: TRBV11-2
j_call: TRBJ2-1
d_call: .
clone_size: many
cdr3_nt: TGTGCCAGCAGCCTCGTCCAGACTAGAAGTGGTGAGCAGTTCTTC
cdr3_aa: CASSLVQTRSGEQFF

v_call: TRBV27
j_call: TRBJ1-2
d_call: .
clone_size: many
cdr3_nt: TGTGCCAGCAGTGACTCCTGGTATGGCTACACCTTC
cdr3_aa: CASSDSWYGYTF

v_call: TRBV12-3/TRBV12-4
j_call: TRBJ1-3
d_call: .
clone_size: few
cdr3_nt: TGTGCCAGCAGTCGATCGACAGTTCTGGTTGGAAACACCATATATTTT
cdr3_aa: CASSRSTVLVGNTIYF

v_call: TRBV20-1
j_call: TRBJ2-7
d_call: TRBD2
clone_size: many
cdr3_nt: TGCAGTGCGGATACTAGCGGGCTCTCCTACGAGCAGTACTTC
cdr3_aa: CSADTSGLSYEQYF

v_call: TRBV30
j_call: TRBJ1-1
d_call: .
clone_size: many
cdr3_nt: TGTGCCTGGAGTGTACAATTAGGGGGCACTGAAGCTTTCTTT
cdr3_aa: CAWSVQLGGTEAFF

v_call: TRBV12-3/TRBV12-4
j_call: TRBJ1-3
d_call: .
clone_size: few
cdr3_nt: TGTGCCAGCACTGGGCTCGTCTCTGGAAACACCATATATTTT
cdr3_aa: CASTGLVSGNTIYF